This is a list of T cell receptor beta chains from one sample in a study of OX40 agonist ivuxolimab in advanced cancers. TCRdb's table, derived via immunoSEQ multiplex PCR, lists solely in-frame clones and lacks some. The repertoire has tens of thousands of clones, approximately 88% of them found once; the top ten carry about 4.8%. Sample: CD4+ or CD8+ T cells sorted from blood, taken in a trial of the OX40 agonist ivuxolimab. The origin of the receptors is an adult with an advanced solid tumor such as melanoma, head and neck, liver or kidney cancer. Each CDR3 is given with its conserved first and last residue. The D gene is left open where the match is weak. The size entry is marked missing in some rows and otherwise reads once, few, many or a size class.

TRBD1	TRBJ2-7	NA	TRBV6-4	CARGGQGKAARSRQQVEQYF	TGTGCCAGAGGGGGACAGGGGAAAGCCGCTCGTTCAAGGCAACAGGTAGAGCAGTACTTC
NA	TRBJ1-3	NA	TRBV29-1	CSVELTGNTIYF	TGCAGCGTTGAATTGACTGGAAACACCATATATTTT
TRBD1	TRBJ1-2	NA	TRBV6-6	CASSPRTGRSDGYTF	TGTGCCAGCAGCCCCCGGACAGGGAGGTCAGATGGCTACACCTTC
NA	TRBJ2-5	NA	TRBV20-1	CSAMWETQYF	TGCAGTGCTATGTGGGAGACCCAGTACTTC
NA	TRBJ1-2	NA	TRBV19	CASSIPGRSLHTF	TGTGCCAGTAGTATTCCGGGACGCAGTCTCCACACCTTC
TRBD1	TRBJ1-2	NA	TRBV4-1	CASSQAGQGAYGYTF	TGCGCCAGCAGCCAGGCCGGACAGGGAGCATATGGCTACACCTTC
TRBD2	TRBJ2-7	NA	TRBV5-1	CASSHSGLATHEQYF	TGCGCCAGCAGCCACTCGGGACTAGCGACCCACGAGCAGTACTTC
TRBD2	TRBJ2-4	NA	TRBV29-1	CSVVLWGGMAKNIQYF	TGCAGCGTTGTCTTGTGGGGGGGGATGGCCAAAAACATTCAGTACTTC
TRBD2	TRBJ2-3	NA	TRBV7-8	CASRSAGGDGDTQYF	TGTGCCAGCAGGTCCGCGGGGGGAGATGGAGATACGCAGTATTTT
NA	TRBJ2-1	NA	TRBV9	CASSVEGGSYNEQFF	TGTGCCAGCAGCGTAGAGGGGGGTTCATACAATGAGCAGTTCTTC
NA	TRBJ2-2	once	TRBV28	CASSGTFDLLSTGELFF	TGTGCCAGCAGTGGGACATTTGATTTACTAAGCACCGGGGAGCTGTTTTTT
TRBD2	TRBJ2-2	medium-sized	TRBV7-3	CASSLSIQAGPGKGELFF	TGTGCCAGCAGCTTATCAATTCAAGCGGGACCGGGAAAAGGGGAGCTGTTTTTT
NA	TRBJ1-1	NA	TRBV6-6	CASSYATYTEAFF	TGTGCCAGCAGTTACGCTACTTACACTGAAGCTTTCTTT
NA	TRBJ1-2	NA	TRBV7-9	CASSLETSGSYGYTF	TGTGCCAGCAGCTTAGAGACTTCGGGGAGCTATGGCTACACCTTC
NA	TRBJ1-5	NA	TRBV7-8	CASTDAGSDQPQHF	TGTGCCAGCACCGACGCGGGAAGCGATCAGCCCCAGCATTTT
TRBD1	TRBJ1-2	NA	TRBV6-5	CASSYGGQGKGYTF	TGTGCCAGCAGTTATGGAGGACAGGGGAAAGGCTACACCTTC
NA	TRBJ2-5	NA	TRBV7-9	CASSLGGSMETQYF	TGTGCCAGCAGCTTAGGAGGGTCCATGGAGACCCAGTACTTC
NA	TRBJ1-2	once	TRBV6-5	CASRGAGGYTF	TGTGCCAGCAGAGGTGCGGGAGGCTACACCTTC
NA	TRBJ1-1	NA	TRBV7-9	CASSFGQSTEAFF	TGTGCCAGCAGCTTTGGGCAGTCAACTGAAGCTTTCTTT
TRBD1	TRBJ2-7	NA	TRBV6-1	CASSEGGQGIRVEQYF	TGTGCCAGCAGTGAGGGGGGACAGGGGATACGTGTCGAGCAGTACTTC
NA	TRBJ2-5	NA	TRBV9	CASSPRLGGGGETQYF	TGTGCCAGCAGCCCCCGTTTAGGGGGCGGAGGGGAGACCCAGTACTTC
TRBD2	TRBJ2-1	NA	TRBV5-1	CASSLASGLAGVNEQFF	TGCGCCAGCAGCTTGGCCTCGGGACTAGCGGGAGTGAATGAGCAGTTCTTC
TRBD1	TRBJ1-4	NA	TRBV25-1	CASSELDRVGEKLFF	TGTGCCAGCAGTGAATTGGACAGGGTGGGTGAAAAACTGTTTTTT
NA	TRBJ2-5	NA	TRBV5-1	CASSLGQVGTETQYF	TGCGCCAGCAGCTTGGGGCAGGTTGGAACAGAGACCCAGTACTTC
TRBD2	TRBJ2-7	once	TRBV28	CASSPPGSGLPYEQYF	TGTGCCAGCAGTCCCCCGGGTAGCGGGTTACCCTACGAGCAGTACTTC
TRBD2	TRBJ2-2	NA	TRBV2	CASSVPTSGTTGELFF	TGTGCCAGCAGTGTCCCGACTAGCGGGACTACCGGGGAGCTGTTTTTT
NA	TRBJ2-5	NA	TRBV7-9	CASSLGGTQYF	TGTGCCAGCAGCTTAGGCGGGACCCAGTACTTC
TRBD1	TRBJ2-1	NA	TRBV5-4	CASSLQGAHEQFF	TGTGCCAGCAGCTTACAGGGGGCCCATGAGCAGTTCTTC
NA	TRBJ2-7	NA	TRBV6-1	CASSRVGGSSYEQYF	TGTGCCAGCAGTAGGGTTGGAGGGAGCTCCTACGAGCAGTACTTC
NA	TRBJ1-5	NA	TRBV7-8	CASSARASGVNQPQHF	TGTGCCAGCAGCGCCAGGGCATCAGGGGTGAATCAGCCCCAGCATTTT
NA	TRBJ1-2	NA	TRBV4-2	CASSQEHVGYTF	TGTGCCAGCAGCCAAGAGCATGTAGGCTACACCTTC
TRBD1	TRBJ2-5	NA	TRBV2	CASSGDSLETQYF	TGTGCCAGCAGCGGGGACAGCTTAGAGACCCAGTACTTC